This T cell receptor beta chain is from a study of low-dose radiotherapy and immunotherapy resistance in tumors. In this sample, this clonotype turned up many times. V lost 9 bases to trimming and J lost 5 bases, with 11 bases between them. CDR3 length equals 12 residues. CDR1 and CDR2 (germline): WNHNN, SYGVQD (reference sequence). Regarding time point: after trial treatment. Treatment of the sample: LDRT plus nivolumab, ipilimumab, low-dose cyclophosphamide and aspirin (RACIN trial). With TRAV- and TRBV-specific primers, first-strand cDNA was made, covering the alpha and beta chains. Both a constant-region primer and a V-primer adapter served to amplify TCRs across 20 PCR cycles. Via MiXCR, TCRdb re-called the reads, giving one row per CDR3 protein. The table has 95,000 to 100,000 distinct CDR3 sequences, around 21% seen once; the top ten hold 4.1%.

The specimen comprised PBMCs, sampled after low-dose radiotherapy plus immunotherapy. This receptor was obtained from a male donor with prostate cancer. The J gene is TRBJ1-5, the V gene TRBV10-1; D is undetermined. The CDR3 DNA follows: TGCGCCAGTTTTCCCCATTATCAGCCCCAGCATTTT. It encodes CASFPHYQPQHF.